Following are 5 T cell receptor beta chains from one sample sequenced in a study of CD8 T cells in ankylosing spondylitis (dated by TCRdb to between 2016 and 2019). Receptor amplification or capture employed 5' RACE. The sequencing machine was an Illumina HiSeq 2500. TCRdb reran the public reads through fastp at Q25 and MiXCR, keeping productive beta chains. Each entry merges the rows of one CDR3 protein and shows their most common DNA and genes. For this sample the table gives about 240,000 distinct CDR3 sequences, of which roughly a tenth were detected only once. The ten largest clones capture 6% to 7.5% of the sample. The sequenced material came from blood, either unsorted or a sorted T cell fraction (not recorded which). These receptor sequences come from a male donor with ankylosing spondylitis or in good health (not recorded which).

This clonotype was detected many times. The chain couples TRBV5-1 to TRBJ2-3; no clear D. The V end lost 2 bases, the J end lost 4 bases, and 8 bases lay between the germline ends. The length of the CDR3 is 13 residues. Germline V gene data show CDR1 as SGHRS and CDR2 as YFSETQ. CDR3 coding DNA: TGCGCCAGCAGCTTCCAGTTTGCAGATACGCAGTATTTT. This encodes CASSFQFADTQYF.

The chain links TRBV29-1 to TRBJ2-3; D remains ambiguous. This CDR3 contains 15 residues. Germline CDR1 and CDR2: SQVTM and ANQGSEA. Trimming removed 6 bases at V and 0 bases at J, with 16 bases between. The chain's CDR3 is CSVKARYPSTDTQYF. Written as DNA, the CDR3 is TGCAGCGTCAAAGCCCGATACCCTAGCACAGATACGCAGTATTTT.

The rearrangement uses TRBV4-1 and TRBJ1-1; 7 positions match TRBD1. Germline V gene data show CDR1 as MGHRA and CDR2 as YSYEKL. The V and J ends lost 3 bases and 5 bases, in that order; junction bases with no gene match: 6. There are 14 residues in the CDR3. This CDR3 reads CASSHVTGYTEAFF. In DNA form, the CDR3 reads TGCGCCAGCAGCCACGTGACAGGGTATACTGAAGCTTTCTTT.

This clonotype came up many times. The J gene is TRBJ2-2, the V gene TRBV5-1; D gene ambiguous. The CDR3 is made up of 15 amino acids. The V end lost 0 bases, the J end lost 4 bases, and 10 bases lay between the germline ends. CDR1 is SGHRS and CDR2 is YFSETQ in the germline V gene. The CDR3 sequence: CASSLESGVTGELFF. Written as DNA, the CDR3 is TGCGCCAGCAGCTTGGAGTCTGGGGTCACCGGGGAGCTGTTTTTT. The full variable domain, its missing parts supplied by reference TRBV5-1 and TRBJ2-2, is KAGVTQTPRYLIKTRGQQVTLSCSPISGHRSVSWYQQTPGQGLQFLFEYFSETQRNKGNFPGRFSGRQFSNSRSEMNVSTLELGDSALYLCASSLESGVTGELFFGEGSRLTVL.

The rearrangement uses TRBV2 and TRBJ1-3; the D is unclear. The V gene lost 11 bases and the J gene lost 0 bases, with 14 bases spanning the gap. This CDR3 spans 14 amino acids. The germline V gene encodes CDR1 SNHLY and CDR2 FYNNEI. The CDR3 loop is CASQTNPSGNTIYF. The CDR3 nucleotides read TGTGCCTCACAGACAAACCCCTCTGGAAACACCATATATTTT.